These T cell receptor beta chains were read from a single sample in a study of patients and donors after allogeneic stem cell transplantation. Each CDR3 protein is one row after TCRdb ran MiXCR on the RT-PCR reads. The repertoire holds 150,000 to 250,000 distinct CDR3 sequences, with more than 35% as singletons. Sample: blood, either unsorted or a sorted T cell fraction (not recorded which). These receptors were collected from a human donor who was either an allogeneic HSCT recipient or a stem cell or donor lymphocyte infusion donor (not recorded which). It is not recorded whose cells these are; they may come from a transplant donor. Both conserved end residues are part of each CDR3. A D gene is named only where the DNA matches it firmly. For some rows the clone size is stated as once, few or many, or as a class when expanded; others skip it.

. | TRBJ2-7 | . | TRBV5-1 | TGCGCCAGCAGCTTTTTGGGGGCGGATCCCAACGAGCAGTACTTC | CASSFLGADPNEQYF
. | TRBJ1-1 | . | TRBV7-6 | TGTGCCAGCAGCTTAGCGTTGGGGGGCTCTGAAGCTTTCTTT | CASSLALGGSEAFF
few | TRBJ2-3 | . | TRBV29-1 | TGCAGCGTTGTGCAGGGACTTGATACGCAGTATTTT | CSVVQGLDTQYF
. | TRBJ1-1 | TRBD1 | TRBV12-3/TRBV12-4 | TGTGCCAGCAGTCCCGGGACAGGAGTTGTAGCTTTCTTT | CASSPGTGVVAFF
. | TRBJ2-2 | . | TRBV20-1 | TGCAGTGCTACGGAACCCCGAACCGGGGAGCTGTTTTTT | CSATEPRTGELFF
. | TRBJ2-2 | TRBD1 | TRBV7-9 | TGTGCCAGCAGCTTCGACAGGGAGAACACCGGGGAGCTGTTTTTT | CASSFDRENTGELFF
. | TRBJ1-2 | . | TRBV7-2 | TGTGCCAGCAGCTTCAGGCCGCTAGACTATGGCTACACCTTC | CASSFRPLDYGYTF
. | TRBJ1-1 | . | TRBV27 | TGTGCCAGCTGGGGCAGGGGAACTGAAGCTTTCTTT | CASWGRGTEAFF
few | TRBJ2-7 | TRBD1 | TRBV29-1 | TGCAGCGTCCCAACAGGGGAAAGCTCCTACGAGCAGTACTTC | CSVPTGESSYEQYF
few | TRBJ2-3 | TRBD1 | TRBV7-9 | TGTGCCAGCATCACTGGCCCCACACAGGGGGCGGGGGATACGCAGTATTTT | CASITGPTQGAGDTQYF
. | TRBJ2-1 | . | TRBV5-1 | TGCGCCAGCAGCGGTACGTTAGCGGAAGGGTGGATCTTC | CASSGTLAEGWIF
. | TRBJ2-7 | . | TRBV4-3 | TGCGCCAGCAGCCAAGACGGCAGGCAGAGCTCCTACGAGCAGTACTTC | CASSQDGRQSSYEQYF
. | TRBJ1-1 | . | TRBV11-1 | TGTGCCAGCAGCTTAGACGGGCCTAAAGCTTTCTTT | CASSLDGPKAFF
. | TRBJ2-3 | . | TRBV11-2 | TGTGCCAGCAGCACCACAGGGAGGGAGGCAGATACGCAGTATTTT | CASSTTGREADTQYF
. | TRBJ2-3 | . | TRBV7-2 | TGTGCCAGCAGCTTCATCCATGGGGTACTGGATCATTCTTATACGCAGTATTTT | CASSFIHGVLDHSYTQYF
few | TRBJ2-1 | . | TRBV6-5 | TGTGCCAGCAGATCACAGGGAGGGAATTACAATGAGCAGTTCTTC | CASRSQGGNYNEQFF
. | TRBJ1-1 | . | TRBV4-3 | TGCGCCAGCAGCAGCGGGACGAGTGAAAGGGGTAACACTGAAGCTTTCTTT | CASSSGTSERGNTEAFF
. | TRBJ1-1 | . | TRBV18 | TGTGCCAGCTCACCAGACCTGGGCCCCTCGGGGTACACTGAAGCTTTCTTT | CASSPDLGPSGYTEAFF
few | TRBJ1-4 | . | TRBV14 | TGTGCCAGCAGCCAAGATGGGGGTATTAGGCTGTTTTTT | CASSQDGGIRLFF
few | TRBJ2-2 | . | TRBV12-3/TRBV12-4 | TGTGCCAGCAGTTTATCAGCGTTCGACACCGGGGAGCTGTTTTTT | CASSLSAFDTGELFF
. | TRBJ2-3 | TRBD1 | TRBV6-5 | TGTGCCAGCAGTTACACAGGGGGCGAAGATACGCAGTATTTT | CASSYTGGEDTQYF
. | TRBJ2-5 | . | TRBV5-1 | TGCGCCAGCAGTTCCAGGACAGGCCGGGGCGGGGGAGAGACCCAGTACTTC | CASSSRTGRGGGETQYF
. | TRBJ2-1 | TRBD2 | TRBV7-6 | TGTGCCAGCAGCGGACGACTAGCGGGAGACTACAATGAGCAGTTCTTC | CASSGRLAGDYNEQFF
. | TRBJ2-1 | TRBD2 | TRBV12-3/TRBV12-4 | TGTGCCAGCACCTCGATGAAAGGGAGGGCAGGGGAGCAGTTCTTC | CASTSMKGRAGEQFF
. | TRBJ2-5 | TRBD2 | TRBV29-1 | TGCAGCGTTCCGGGACTAGCGGGAGAGACCCAGTACTTC | CSVPGLAGETQYF
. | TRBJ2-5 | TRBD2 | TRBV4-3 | TGCGCCAGCAGCCAAGAAGGGAGGGAGTGGGAGACCCAGTACTTC | CASSQEGREWETQYF
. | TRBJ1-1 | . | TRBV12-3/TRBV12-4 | TGTGCCAGCAGCCTAGGTTTCGACACTGAAGCTTTCTTT | CASSLGFDTEAFF
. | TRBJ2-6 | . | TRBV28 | TGTGCCAGCAGGGAGGTTTCTGGGGCCAACGTCCTGACTTTC | CASREVSGANVLTF
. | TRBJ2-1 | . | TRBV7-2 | TGTGCCAGCAGCTTGCCCCAGGTGTTCTACAATGAGCAGTTCTTC | CASSLPQVFYNEQFF
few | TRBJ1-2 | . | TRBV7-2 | TGTGCCAGCAGCTTATCAGCAGGGCCGAATATGGGATCCTATGGCTACACCTTC | CASSLSAGPNMGSYGYTF
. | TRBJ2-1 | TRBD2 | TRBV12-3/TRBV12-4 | TGTGCCAGCAGTTCTCCAGCGGGAATCCTCCGAAATGAGCAGTTCTTC | CASSSPAGILRNEQFF
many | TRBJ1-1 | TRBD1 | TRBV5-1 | TGCGCCAGCAGCATGATGACAGGGGGCTACGGTGAAGCTTTCTTT | CASSMMTGGYGEAFF
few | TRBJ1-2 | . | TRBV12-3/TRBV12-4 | TGTGCCAGCAGTTTAACGAGAGAGGGTCAGTACACCTTC | CASSLTREGQYTF
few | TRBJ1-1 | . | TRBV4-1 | TGCGCCAGCAGCCCCACGGGAGGAGACACTGAAGCTTTCTTT | CASSPTGGDTEAFF
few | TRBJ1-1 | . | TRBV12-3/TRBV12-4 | TGTGCCAGCGCCTCCGAGGTGAACACTGAAGCTTTCTTT | CASASEVNTEAFF
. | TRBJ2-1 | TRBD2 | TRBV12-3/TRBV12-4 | TGTGCCAGCAGTTCCCCAGCGGGAAATAATGATGAGCAGTTCTTC | CASSSPAGNNDEQFF